Below, 28 T cell receptor beta chains from the same sample are listed, as sequenced in a study of blood T cell repertoires in COVID-19. The repertoire was sequenced with immunoSEQ multiplex PCR; TCRdb's copy has only in-frame clones and lacks some. The sample lists about 34,000 clones, roughly 85% occurring once. Input material: peripheral blood. Receptors were obtained from a human donor with acute or convalescent COVID-19. The donor label of this sample is uncertain.

The rearrangement links TRBV30 to TRBJ2-1; D unclear. CDR1 GTSNPN and CDR2 SVGIG come from the germline V gene (reference sequence). V shed 3 bases and J shed 0 bases, with 9 bases lying between them. CDR3 length equals 14 residues. The CDR3, as DNA: TGTGCCTGGAGGCCGGTTAGCTCCTACAATGAGCAGTTCTTC. Amino acids: CAWRPVSSYNEQFF. Full variable domain (missing parts from reference TRBV30 and TRBJ2-1): SQTIHQWPATLVQPVGSPLSLECTVEGTSNPNLYWYRQAAGRGLQLLFYSVGIGQISSEVPQNLSASRPQDRQFILSSKKLLLSDSGFYLCAWRPVSSYNEQFFGPGTRLTVL.

This rearrangement joins TRBV13 to TRBJ1-6, with D possibly TRBD1 on 5 matching bases. The V and J ends lost 5 bases and 9 bases respectively, with 14 bases between them. The CDR3 is made up of 14 amino acids. Germline CDR1 and CDR2: PRHDT and FYEKMQ (reference sequence). The CDR3 DNA sequence: TGTGCCAGCAGCACGGGCTCCGGGGGTTCACCCCTCCACTTT. Protein: CASSTGSGGSPLHF.

This clone was detected a few times. The CDR3 DNA reads as TGTGCCAGCAGCAAAGCCCAGGCAGACACTTATTCACCCCTCCACTTT. Translating it yields CASSKAQADTYSPLHF. V usage is TRBV21-1 and J usage is TRBJ1-6; TRBD1, as called in the table, went unchecked against the DNA. TRBV21-1 is deemed a pseudogene. The CDR3 is made up of 16 amino acids.

V usage is TRBV15 and J usage is TRBJ2-3; 13 bases map to TRBD2. Germline CDR1 LNHNV, CDR2 YYDKDF (reference sequence). V was pared by 4 bases and J by 3 bases, with 4 bases of the junction left unmatched. The CDR3 consists of 16 residues. This chain's CDR3 is CATSKRTSGSTDTQYF. The CDR3 DNA is TGTGCCACCAGCAAGCGGACTAGCGGGAGTACAGATACGCAGTATTTT.

The chain has TRBV7-2 and TRBJ2-7, with D possibly matching TRBD1 (6 bases). The V gene lost 5 bases and the J gene lost 9 bases, with 20 bases spanning the gap. In germline, CDR1 is SGHTA, CDR2 FQGNSA. The CDR3 sequence is 14 residues long. The CDR3 spells CASSQRRQVGGQYF. The DNA for the CDR3 is TGTGCCAGCAGCCAAAGGAGACAGGTCGGAGGGCAGTACTTC.

This chain links TRBV11-1 with TRBJ1-5; D is unresolved. Germline V gene sequence: CDR1 SGHAT, CDR2 FQDESV (reference sequence). This CDR3 has 13 residues. V was trimmed by 1 base and J by 3 bases, leaving 4 bases between them. The CDR3 DNA sequence: TGTGCCAGCAGCTTAGATAACAATCAGCCCCAGCATTTT. Protein sequence: CASSLDNNQPQHF.

The chain joins TRBV2 to TRBJ1-1; 7 nucleotides agree with TRBD1. The CDR3 totals 14 residues. Germline-derived CDR1 and CDR2 are SNHLY and FYNNEI. Losses at the gene ends were 6 bases for V and 3 bases for J; bases not matched to a gene: 7. The CDR3 nucleotides are TGTGCCAGCAGCGGGACAGCCACTCACACTGAAGCTTTCTTT. It encodes CASSGTATHTEAFF.

The chain combines TRBV19 with TRBJ2-2, with D possibly being TRBD1 (6 bases). The CDR3 extends over 15 amino acids. V lost 5 bases, J lost 2 bases, and 12 bases lay in between. CDR1 and CDR2 from the germline V gene are LNHDA and SQIVND (reference sequence). The chain's CDR3 is CASSPGTTNTGELFF. The CDR3 nucleotides read TGTGCCAGTAGTCCAGGGACAACTAACACCGGGGAGCTGTTTTTT.

This chain connects TRBV24-1 to TRBJ2-2; 14 bases match TRBD2. Germline V lookup: CDR1 KGHDR, CDR2 SFDVKD. V dropped 4 bases and J dropped 1; count of bases not matched to a gene: 7. This CDR3 region has 19 residues. The CDR3 nucleotides are TGTGCCACCAGTGACTTCGGACTAGCGGGGGGATTGAACACCGGGGAGCTGTTTTTT. It codes for CATSDFGLAGGLNTGELFF.

V and J are TRBV4-2 and TRBJ1-3, with 11 positions matching TRBD1. The CDR3 contains 17 residues. With V trimmed by 4 bases and J by 0 bases, 5 bases remained unmatched. Per germline, CDR1 LGHNA and CDR2 YNFKEQ. CDR3 sequence reads: CASSRPDRGHSGNTIYF. The CDR3 nucleotides are TGTGCCAGCAGCCGCCCGGACAGGGGGCACTCTGGAAACACCATATATTTT.

The chain carries TRBV28 and TRBJ2-1; 7 nucleotides agree with TRBD2. This CDR3 has 13 residues. V lost 9 bases to trimming and J lost 3 bases; unmatched junction nucleotides: 5. The V gene's germline CDR1 is MDHEN and CDR2 SYDVKM. For the CDR3, the DNA is TGTGCCAGTCGCAGCGGGGACTACAATGAGCAGTTCTTC. It codes for CASRSGDYNEQFF.

The chain couples TRBV18 to TRBJ1-4; TRBD1 might be the D (6 bases). V dropped 1 base and J dropped 5 bases, with 8 bases sitting between them. CDR1 is KGHSH and CDR2 is LQKENI in the germline V gene. The CDR3 runs to 14 residues. For the CDR3, the DNA is TGTGCCAGCTCACCACTACAGGGAAATGAAAAACTGTTTTTT. Its translation: CASSPLQGNEKLFF.

The V and J genes are TRBV10-2 and TRBJ1-5; D is unclear. This CDR3 has 13 amino acids. V lost 0 bases to trimming and J lost 5 bases, with 5 bases between them. CDR1 and CDR2 (germline): WSHSY, SAAADI. CDR3 nucleotides: TGCGCCAGCAGTGAGTCGAGAGATCAGCCCCAGCATTTT. This gives the protein CASSESRDQPQHF.

V is TRBV5-4 and J is TRBJ1-1, with TRBD1 matching over 9 bases. The V segment lost 0 bases and the J segment 1 base; nucleotides outside the gene matches: 1. The CDR3 runs to 15 residues. Germline-derived CDR1 and CDR2 are SGHNT and YYREEE (reference sequence). This chain's CDR3 is CASSLADRGNTEAFF. In nucleotides, the CDR3 is TGTGCCAGCAGCTTGGCGGACAGGGGGAACACTGAAGCTTTCTTT.

This clone was picked up one time. The chain carries TRBV27 and TRBJ1-2; D uncertain. Germline values: CDR1 MNHEY, CDR2 SMNVEV (reference sequence). The V and J ends lost 0 bases and 2 bases respectively, with 13 bases between them. CDR3 length: 16 amino acids. The CDR3 bases are TGTGCCAGCAGTTTATCTTCTATGAGCGGGAACTATGGCTACACCTTC. Protein: CASSLSSMSGNYGYTF.

This clone was picked up one time. The chain couples TRBV19 to TRBJ1-1; 10 nucleotides align to TRBD1. J was trimmed by 5 bases and V by 5 bases; bases with no gene match: 2. Germline loops: CDR1 LNHDA, CDR2 SQIVND (reference sequence). The CDR3 runs to 13 residues. Here the CDR3 DNA reads TGTGCCAGTAGTGGACAGGGGGGGACTGAAGCTTTCTTT. Its translation: CASSGQGGTEAFF.

The chain has TRBV10-1 and TRBJ1-1, with D tentatively TRBD1 (5 bases). CDR1 and CDR2 from the germline V gene are WNHNN and SYGVQD (reference sequence). The CDR3 has 13 amino acids. Deletions cut 5 bases from V and 1 base from J, with 8 bases between. The CDR3 DNA follows: TGCGCCAGCAGTTCCCAGGGGAACACTGAAGCTTTCTTT. Amino acid sequence: CASSSQGNTEAFF.

This clone was recorded only once. The genes are TRBV30 and TRBJ1-1; no clear D. Germline V gene data show CDR1 as GTSNPN and CDR2 as SVGIG (reference sequence). V was clipped by 2 bases and J by 4 bases, with 14 bases between them. CDR3 size: 14 residues. The CDR3 nucleotides read TGTGCCTGGAGTTCAATGGGTCGAGGCACTGAAGCTTTCTTT. It yields the protein CAWSSMGRGTEAFF.

This chain connects TRBV19 to TRBJ2-5; 7 bases align to TRBD2. The junction had 4 bases not matched to a gene; V was cut back by 1 base and J by 5 bases. The CDR3 has 14 residues. CDR1 is LNHDA and CDR2 is SQIVND in the germline V gene (reference sequence). The CDR3 bases are TGTGCCAGTAGTATAGCCAGCGGGACTGAGACCCAGTACTTC. Translation gives CASSIASGTETQYF.

The gene calls are TRBV24-1 and TRBJ2-3; D is possibly TRBD2 (5 bases). Germline-derived CDR1 and CDR2 are KGHDR and SFDVKD. V shed 1 base and J shed 10 bases, with 14 bases lying between them. The CDR3 has 14 amino acids. The CDR3 is CATSDFTSARAQYF. CDR3 coding DNA: TGTGCCACCAGTGATTTCACCTCAGCGAGGGCGCAGTATTTT.

This sequence joins TRBV5-8 and TRBJ2-2; D is unclear. CDR3 length equals 15 residues. Germline lookup yields CDR1 SGHTS and CDR2 YDEGEE. Deletions cut 1 base from V and 3 bases from J, with 10 bases between. CDR3 protein: CASSLRYRDTGELFF. In DNA, the CDR3 is TGTGCCAGCAGCTTGCGATACCGGGACACCGGGGAGCTGTTTTTT. The complete variable domain, with remaining parts taken from reference TRBV5-8 and TRBJ2-2, reads EAGVTQSPTHLIKTRGQQATLRCSPISGHTSVYWYQQALGLGLQFLLWYDEGEERNRGNFPPRFSGRQFPNYSSELNVNALELEDSALYLCASSLRYRDTGELFFGEGSRLTVL.

The chain recombines TRBV28 with TRBJ1-5; 8 nucleotides agree with TRBD1. This CDR3 spans 15 amino acids. V gave up 5 bases and J gave up 5 bases; unmatched junction bases: 8. Germline V gene sequence: CDR1 MDHEN, CDR2 SYDVKM. The CDR3 DNA reads TGTGCCAGCAGTCTCGGACAGGGTAACTATCAGCCCCAGCATTTT. Translating gives CASSLGQGNYQPQHF. The variable domain in full, completed from reference TRBV28 and TRBJ1-5, reads DVKVTQSSRYLVKRTGEKVFLECVQDMDHENMFWYRQDPGLGLRLIYFSYDVKMKEKGDIPEGYSVSREKKERFSLILESASTNQTSMYLCASSLGQGNYQPQHFGDGTRLSIL.

This sequence joins TRBV15 and TRBJ1-4, with a tentative D call TRBD1 (6 bases). The CDR3 has 16 residues. V was cut by 3 bases and J by 0 bases, with 11 bases left in between. Germline V gives CDR1 LNHNV, CDR2 YYDKDF (reference sequence). CDR3 sequence: CATSSGQPATNEKLFF. The CDR3 nucleotides read TGTGCCACCAGCAGTGGACAGCCTGCAACTAATGAAAAACTGTTTTTT.

This clone was recorded only once. The chain uses TRBV2 and TRBJ2-2; 11 nucleotides line up with TRBD1. Germline V gene lookup returns CDR1 SNHLY and CDR2 FYNNEI. The CDR3 is 15 amino acids. Trimming cost V 5 bases and J 2 bases; bases outside gene matches: 1. The CDR3 loop reads CASSRTGGNTGELFF. The CDR3 DNA reads as TGTGCCAGCAGTCGGACAGGGGGCAACACCGGGGAGCTGTTTTTT.

This chain joins TRBV5-4 and TRBJ1-2, with 10 bases identical to TRBD1. The germline gives CDR1 SGHNT, CDR2 YYREEE (reference sequence). The CDR3 is 15 residues long. V lost 0 bases to trimming and J lost 3 bases; unmatched junction nucleotides: 2. CDR3 coding DNA: TGTGCCAGCAGCTTGGGAGGGACAGGGGACTATGGCTACACCTTC. Protein product: CASSLGGTGDYGYTF. The variable domain in full, with the rest retrieved from reference TRBV5-4 and TRBJ1-2, is ETGVTQSPTHLIKTRGQQVTLRCSSQSGHNTVSWYQQALGQGPQFIFQYYREEENGRGNFPPRFSGLQFPNYSSELNVNALELDDSALYLCASSLGGTGDYGYTFGSGTRLTVV.

The chain carries TRBV5-5 and TRBJ1-5; 9 nucleotides match TRBD1. The V segment lost 1 base and the J segment 7 bases; nucleotides outside the gene matches: 6. Germline-derived CDR1 and CDR2 are SGHKS and YYEKEE (reference sequence). The CDR3 sequence is 15 residues long. The chain's CDR3 is CASSLNPTGGQPQHF. CDR3 bases: TGTGCCAGCAGCTTGAATCCGACAGGGGGACAGCCCCAGCATTTT.

V is TRBV11-2 and J is TRBJ1-3; D might be TRBD1 (5 bases). CDR1 SGHAT and CDR2 FQNNGV come from the germline V gene. V gave up 5 bases and J gave up 3 bases, with 14 bases separating them. The CDR3 length is 15 residues. The CDR3 is CASSHHRGSGNTIYF. The CDR3 coding sequence is TGTGCCAGCAGCCACCACCGGGGGAGTGGAAACACCATATATTTT.

The chain employs TRBV19 and TRBJ1-3; D uncertain. Germline CDR1 is LNHDA and CDR2 is SQIVND (reference sequence). V was pared by 3 bases and J by 4 bases, with 10 bases between. CDR3 length: 14 residues. The CDR3 here is CASSIPGNGNTIYF. DNA of the CDR3: TGTGCCAGTAGTATTCCGGGAAACGGAAACACCATATATTTT.